These T cell receptor beta chains were read from a single sample in a study of T cells in Graves' hyperthyroidism and ophthalmopathy. One entry per CDR3 protein, called by TCRdb with MiXCR from the multiplex PCR reads. The sample lists fewer than 450,000 distinct CDR3 sequences, over 12% seen once, with approximately 19% in the top ten. Sample: blood. These receptors originate from a woman in her fifties or sixties with Graves' ophthalmopathy. CDR3s include the opening cysteine and the closing phenylalanine or tryptophan. The order of the fields is CDR3 length, D gene, J gene, V gene, clone size, CDR3 DNA, CDR3 protein. A D gene is named only where the DNA matches it firmly. Expanded clones are given a class, and other clones once, few, many or no size at all.

>13|TRBD1|TRBJ1-5|TRBV10-3|few
TGTGCCGTACCGCGGGACAGGGTTCAGCCCCAGCATTTT
CAVPRDRVQPQHF
>13|TRBD2|TRBJ2-7|TRBV28|few
TGTGCCACCCGGGGAGGGAGAGGGTACGAGCAGTACTTC
CATRGGRGYEQYF
>14|TRBD2|TRBJ2-5|TRBV12-3/TRBV12-4|many
TGTGCCAGCAGTGGGACTAGCGGGAGAGCGACCCAGTACTTC
CASSGTSGRATQYF
>13|NA|TRBJ2-7|TRBV9|few
TGTGCCAGCAGCGTTGGACTTAGCACCGAGCAGTACTTC
CASSVGLSTEQYF
>13|NA|TRBJ2-1|TRBV29-1|NA
TGCAGCGTTGGAGAGCGGTCGGCCTTAGAGCAGTTCTTC
CSVGERSALEQFF
>18|TRBD2|TRBJ2-3|TRBV7-3|many
TGTGCCAGCAGCTTATCGGGACTAGCGGGAGAAGGAACAGATACGCAGTATTTT
CASSLSGLAGEGTDTQYF
>14|TRBD1|TRBJ1-5|TRBV20-1|many
TGCAGTGCTAGAGAGGGACAGGGCGCTCAGCCCCAGCATTTT
CSAREGQGAQPQHF
>14|TRBD1|TRBJ2-5|TRBV11-2|many
TGTGCCAGCAGCGCACAGGGGGCGCGGGAGACCCAGTACTTC
CASSAQGARETQYF
>12|NA|TRBJ2-2|TRBV28|many
TGTGCCAGTGGACAAAACACCGGGGAGCTGTTTTTT
CASGQNTGELFF
>15|NA|TRBJ1-5|TRBV5-6|NA
TGTGCCAGCAGCTTGGCCTGGGGGTCAGGTCAGCCCCAGCATTTT
CASSLAWGSGQPQHF
>13|NA|TRBJ2-7|TRBV6-1|many
TGTGCCAGCAGTTCGGGTTGGCGCTACGAGCAGTACTTC
CASSSGWRYEQYF
>14|NA|TRBJ2-7|TRBV28|many
TGTGCCAGCAATGGACGGCTAATACCCTACGAGCAGTACTTC
CASNGRLIPYEQYF
>15|TRBD2|TRBJ2-5|TRBV5-8|many
TGTGCCAGCAGCGCGAGACTAGCGGGAGGAGAGACCCAGTACTTC
CASSARLAGGETQYF
>13|NA|TRBJ2-1|TRBV4-2|NA
TGTGCCAGCGGGCGGGACCACTACAATGAGCAGTTCTTC
CASGRDHYNEQFF
>14|NA|TRBJ1-1|TRBV7-9|many
TGTGCCAGCAGTCCCTTTACGGGGAACACTGAAGCTTTCTTT
CASSPFTGNTEAFF
>13|TRBD1|TRBJ1-3|TRBV28|few
TGTGGGACGAACAGGGGGCAAGGAAACACCATATATTTT
CGTNRGQGNTIYF
>13|NA|TRBJ2-7|TRBV7-9|NA
TGTGCCAGCAGGCGAGCGGTTACCTACGAGCAATACTTC
CASRRAVTYEQYF
>17|NA|TRBJ2-2|TRBV20-1|many
TGCAGTGCCCGCGATTTCGGGCCTTTGTCAAACACCGGGGAGCTGTTTTTT
CSARDFGPLSNTGELFF
>13|NA|TRBJ1-2|TRBV7-2|many
TGTGCCAGCAGCTTAGAGTTGGGTGAAAGCTACACCTTC
CASSLELGESYTF
>16|NA|TRBJ1-3|TRBV4-2|NA
TGTGCCAGCAGCCAACCAGACGGCCGCTCTGGAAACACCATATATTTT
CASSQPDGRSGNTIYF
>13|NA|TRBJ2-1|TRBV4-1|many
TGCGCCAGCAGCCAAGATCCGAAGGATGAGCAGTTCTTC
CASSQDPKDEQFF
>16|NA|TRBJ2-1|TRBV20-1|many
TGCAGTGCTCACACCTTGGACAGAAGCTCCTACAATGAGCAGTTCTTC
CSAHTLDRSSYNEQFF
>11|NA|TRBJ1-4|TRBV2|few
TGTGCCAGCATGGTTCGCGGTGCACTGTTTTTT
CASMVRGALFF
>14|TRBD2|TRBJ2-7|TRBV5-1|NA
TGCGCCAGCAGCCCCCTAGCGGGGGACTACGAGCAGTACTTC
CASSPLAGDYEQYF
>13|TRBD1|TRBJ2-2|TRBV7-9|many
TGTGCCAGAGACAGGGGAGACACCGGGGAGCTGTTTTTT
CARDRGDTGELFF
>13|NA|TRBJ2-3|TRBV3-1|few
TGTGCCAGCAGCCAAGGACCAGCGGCTACGCAGTATTTT
CASSQGPAATQYF
>14|NA|TRBJ2-7|TRBV9|few
TGTGCCAGCAGCGCCGGGACGGGAACCTACGAGCAGTACTTC
CASSAGTGTYEQYF
>16|NA|TRBJ2-5|TRBV5-4|NA
TGTGCCAGCAGCTTGGCCCTGGTAGGCAACCAAGAGACCCAGTACTTC
CASSLALVGNQETQYF
>14|NA|TRBJ2-3|TRBV19|NA
TGTGCCAGTACACTCGGGGAGAGCACAGATACGCAGTATTTT
CASTLGESTDTQYF
>14|NA|TRBJ2-5|TRBV2|many
TGTGCCAGCAGTGTACAGTCCTCCAGGGAGACCCAGTACTTC
CASSVQSSRETQYF
>17|NA|TRBJ2-5|TRBV25-1|many
TGTGCCAGCAGTGAATATCTGCTGGTAGCCCCGGGGGCGACCCAGTACTTC
CASSEYLLVAPGATQYF
>16|TRBD2|TRBJ2-1|TRBV7-9|NA
TGTGCCAGCAGCCCACCGGGACTAGCGGGAGTGGTTGAGCAGTTCTTC
CASSPPGLAGVVEQFF
>13|NA|TRBJ1-2|TRBV2|NA
TGTGCCAGCAGTGAAGGGGACGTCTATGGCTACACCTTC
CASSEGDVYGYTF
>15|NA|TRBJ2-5|TRBV7-7|NA
TGTGCTAGCAGCTTAGGTCAGGGGTTGGGGGAGACCCAGTACTTC
CASSLGQGLGETQYF
>13|NA|TRBJ1-2|TRBV2|many
TGTGCCAGCAGGGAAGGCCCTTCGCCTGGCTACACCTTC
CASREGPSPGYTF
>14|TRBD1|TRBJ2-5|TRBV20-1|many
TGCAGTGCTAGAACGGACAGGGGCCAAGAGACCCAGTACTTC
CSARTDRGQETQYF
>14|TRBD2|TRBJ2-7|TRBV7-2|many
TGTGCCAGCAGCTTAGCGGGAGGGCCCGACGAGCAGTACTTC
CASSLAGGPDEQYF
>17|TRBD1|TRBJ2-3|TRBV19|few
TGTGCCAGTAATGGCGCCAGGACAGGAGAGGTCACAGATACGCAGTATTTT
CASNGARTGEVTDTQYF
>16|NA|TRBJ2-3|TRBV7-6|many
TGTGCCAGCACCCCCGACGAGGGTATCGTCACAGATACGCAGTATTTT
CASTPDEGIVTDTQYF
>13|TRBD1|TRBJ2-7|TRBV6-6|many
TGTGCCAGCAGTTACCCCCAGGGGGACGAGCAGTACTTC
CASSYPQGDEQYF
>10|NA|TRBJ2-3|TRBV20-1|many
TGCAGTGCTCACACAGATACGCAGTATTTT
CSAHTDTQYF
>14|NA|TRBJ2-2|TRBV5-1|NA
TGCGCCAGCAGCTTGGAAAGGGCCACCGGGGAGCTGTTTTTT
CASSLERATGELFF
>12|NA|TRBJ1-5|TRBV20-1|NA
TGCAGTGCTAGAAATAGCAATCAGCCCCAGCATTTT
CSARNSNQPQHF
>13|TRBD1|TRBJ2-1|TRBV19|NA
TGTGCCACCGGGACAGCCTCCTACAATGAGCGGTTCTTC
CATGTASYNERFF
>14|TRBD1|TRBJ1-2|TRBV28|NA
TGTGCCAGCAGTCCATTGGACAGGGTCTATGGCTACACCTTC
CASSPLDRVYGYTF